The sequence of this T cell receptor beta chain was determined in a study of blood T cell repertoires in COVID-19. Study overall: Samples taken during acute and convalescent COVID-19 were collected in the United States, Italy and Spain.

Seattle patients were enrolled while actively infected and followed longitudinally. Generated by immunoSEQ multiplex PCR, the TCRdb table keeps only in-frame clones and is missing some. This table holds just over 300,000 clones, roughly 89% found once. CDR1 is MNHNY, CDR2 SVGAGI, per germline (reference sequence). The CDR3 is made up of 14 amino acids. Trimming pared 2 bases from V and 5 bases from J, leaving 9 bases between. This TCR was sampled from a woman aged 30 to 39 with COVID-19, enrolled during active disease. The sequencing sample was made of peripheral blood. The genes are TRBV6-6 and TRBJ2-2, with D possibly matching TRBD1 (6 bases). The CDR3 DNA reads TGTGCCAGCAGTTACACAGGGACAACCGGGGAGCTGTTTTTT. Translation: CASSYTGTTGELFF.